Listed below are T cell receptor beta chains from one sample, sequenced in a study of control samples from healthy donors and cancer patients. Repertoires were generated with immunoSEQ multiplex PCR, while TCRdb's copy carries only in-frame clones and drops some. There are about 96,000 clones in the sample; approximately 93% occur only once, and 8% lies in the top ten. Sequencing input: blood. Receptors originate from a man between 18 and 29 years old in good health. CDR3s include the opening cysteine and the closing phenylalanine or tryptophan. The D gene is left open where the match is weak. A clone size is listed for some rows: how often the clone was seen (once, few, many), or a class if it is expanded.

j_call	d_call	v_call	clone_size	cdr3_length	cdr3_nt	cdr3_aa
TRBJ1-1	NA	TRBV2	NA	14	TGTGCCAGCAGTGATATACTGAGGAACACTGAAGCTTTCTTT	CASSDILRNTEAFF
TRBJ2-1	NA	TRBV5-1	NA	16	TGCGCCAGCAGCTTGGGGACAGTCTCAGCCTACAATGAGCAGTTCTTC	CASSLGTVSAYNEQFF
TRBJ1-3	NA	TRBV14	NA	15	TGTGCCAGCAGCCAAGGACGGTTCTCTGGAAACACCATATATTTT	CASSQGRFSGNTIYF
TRBJ2-2	TRBD1	TRBV6-2/TRBV6-3	NA	17	TGTGCCAGCAGTTACCCAAGGGACAGGATGAACACCGGGGAGCTGTTTTTT	CASSYPRDRMNTGELFF
TRBJ2-7	NA	TRBV4-1	NA	13	TGCGCCAGCAGCCAACAATCAGCCTACGAGCAGTACTTC	CASSQQSAYEQYF
TRBJ1-5	NA	TRBV7-9	NA	15	TGTGCCAGCAGCTTAGGGGACCAGGGGCATCAGCCCCAGCATTTT	CASSLGDQGHQPQHF
TRBJ1-5	NA	TRBV9	NA	14	TGTGCCAGCAGCGCCGACAGAAGCGATCAGCCCCAGCATTTT	CASSADRSDQPQHF
TRBJ1-4	TRBD1	TRBV7-3	NA	19	TGTGCCAGCAGCCGACAGACCATAACCTCCCAGGGGGGAATGGCGGAACTGTTTTTT	CASSRQTITSQGGMAELFF
TRBJ2-5	NA	TRBV11-2	NA	17	TGTGCCAGCAGCTTATTTTATAAAGCCACCCCCCAAGAGACCCAGTACTTC	CASSLFYKATPQETQYF
TRBJ2-2	NA	TRBV2	once	15	TGTGCCAGCAGTCCTCTGGGGGTGAACACCGGGGAGCTGTTTTTT	CASSPLGVNTGELFF
TRBJ1-2	NA	TRBV7-3	NA	15	TGTGCCAGCAGCTCCCGGGGAGGACTTAAGGATGGCTACACCTTC	CASSSRGGLKDGYTF
TRBJ1-1	NA	TRBV5-1	NA	13	TGCGCCAGCAACCGCGACAGAGAGACTGAAGCTTTCTTT	CASNRDRETEAFF
TRBJ2-7	NA	TRBV10-3	few	12	TGTGCCAGGACTACGACAACCTACGAGCAGTACTTC	CARTTTTYEQYF
TRBJ2-7	TRBD2	TRBV6-2/TRBV6-3	NA	15	TGTGCCAGCAGTTACACGGGAGGGGGCTCCTACGAGCAGTACTTC	CASSYTGGGSYEQYF
TRBJ2-5	NA	TRBV5-1	NA	14	TGCGCCAGCAGCTTGGGACGCATACAAGAGACCCAGTACTTC	CASSLGRIQETQYF
TRBJ1-1	TRBD1	TRBV7-2	NA	18	TGTGCCAGCAGCCACCCCGCAGGACAGGGCCATATGAACACTGAAGCTTTCTTT	CASSHPAGQGHMNTEAFF
TRBJ2-1	NA	TRBV6-6	NA	14	TGTGCCAGCAGTTACATCGGAGGGTCCTATGAGCAGTTCTTC	CASSYIGGSYEQFF
TRBJ2-2	NA	TRBV20-1	few	14	TGCAGTGCTATTGACATCGCGAACACCGGGGAGCTGTTTTTT	CSAIDIANTGELFF
TRBJ1-2	NA	TRBV14	NA	13	TGTGCCAGCAGCCAAGGCATTTTGGGGGGCTACACCTTC	CASSQGILGGYTF
TRBJ2-5	TRBD1	TRBV27	NA	17	TGTGCCAGCAGTTTATGGGGCCGATCCGGGACAGTGGGGACCCAGTACTTC	CASSLWGRSGTVGTQYF
TRBJ1-2	TRBD1	TRBV7-2	NA	12	TGTGCCAGCAGCCCCCAGGGGGTTGGCTACACCTTC	CASSPQGVGYTF
TRBJ1-2	NA	TRBV19	NA	13	TGTGCCAGTAGTATAAAGTCTAACTATGGCTACACCTTC	CASSIKSNYGYTF
TRBJ1-2	NA	TRBV4-1	NA	16	TGCGCCAGCAGCCAAGATGAGGCTGACAGCCGCTATGGCTACACCTTC	CASSQDEADSRYGYTF
TRBJ2-6	TRBD1	TRBV5-1	NA	19	TGCGCCAGCAGCTTACCGGGACAGGGGGCGTCCCCTGGGGCCAACGTCCTGACTTTC	CASSLPGQGASPGANVLTF
TRBJ1-6	NA	TRBV6-5	NA	16	TGTGCCAGCAGTTACTCGGGTAACAGGGAGTACTCACCCCTCCACTTT	CASSYSGNREYSPLHF
TRBJ2-7	TRBD1	TRBV2	NA	14	TGTGCCAGCATCATCCTGAGGGGGACAGCCGAGCAGTACTTC	CASIILRGTAEQYF
TRBJ2-1	TRBD2	TRBV28	NA	15	TGTGCCAGCAGTTTGACTAGCGGGACTTACAATGAGCAGTTCTTC	CASSLTSGTYNEQFF
TRBJ1-2	NA	TRBV6-5	once	13	TGTGCCAGCAGTTCTCCCCCCGGGCAGGGCTACACCTTC	CASSSPPGQGYTF
TRBJ2-3	TRBD2	TRBV9	NA	20	TGTGCTAGCAGCCTTCGACTAGCATCCCGCGGGGTCACGGACACAGATACGCAGTATTTT	CASSLRLASRGVTDTDTQYF
TRBJ2-7	NA	TRBV3-1/TRBV3-2	NA	16	TGTGCCAGCAGCCAAGATAGAGCCGGGACACCCTACGAGCAGTACTTC	CASSQDRAGTPYEQYF
TRBJ2-1	TRBD2	TRBV29-1	NA	14	TGCAGCGCCGCTGGGACTAGCGGAGACAATGAGCAGTTCTTC	CSAAGTSGDNEQFF
TRBJ1-2	NA	TRBV7-9	NA	14	TGTGCCAGCAGCTTAGCGAAGGGAGGGGATGGCTACACCTTC	CASSLAKGGDGYTF
TRBJ2-1	TRBD2	TRBV4-2	once	16	TGTGCCAGCAGCCAAGATGTAACTAGCGTTTACAATGAGCAGTTCTTC	CASSQDVTSVYNEQFF
TRBJ1-1	TRBD1	TRBV9	NA	15	TGTGCCAGCAGCGTAAACAGGGGGCTCGGCACTGAAGCTTTCTTT	CASSVNRGLGTEAFF
TRBJ1-1	TRBD1	TRBV19	NA	13	TGTGCCAGTAGTCCACAGGGGGGCACTGAAGCTTTCTTT	CASSPQGGTEAFF
TRBJ2-4	TRBD1	TRBV29-1	NA	15	TGCAGCGTTGTTATCCAGGGGGCTGGCAAAAACATTCAGTACTTC	CSVVIQGAGKNIQYF
TRBJ1-2	NA	TRBV6-6	NA	13	TGTGCCAGCAGTTCCGACGTTAACTATGGCTACACCTTC	CASSSDVNYGYTF
TRBJ2-2	TRBD2	TRBV9	NA	18	TGTGCCAGCAGCCCTGGTACAGGACTAGCGGGAGTGGGCGGGGAGCTGTTTTTT	CASSPGTGLAGVGGELFF
TRBJ2-2	TRBD2	TRBV19	once	15	TGTGCCAGCCCCTCACTTGGGGGGGTTGTCGGGGAGCTGTTTTTT	CASPSLGGVVGELFF
TRBJ1-2	NA	TRBV6-1	once	14	TGTGCCAGCAGTGAAAGTTGGACAGCTTATGGCTACACCTTC	CASSESWTAYGYTF
TRBJ2-1	TRBD2	TRBV6-4	NA	13	TGTGCCAGCAGTGAAGGGACTAGCGGTAAGCAGTTCTTC	CASSEGTSGKQFF
TRBJ1-2	NA	TRBV3-1/TRBV3-2	NA	11	TGTGCCAGCAGCAACGTAGGGGGCTACACCTTC	CASSNVGGYTF